This T cell receptor beta chain was retrieved from a study of shared clonotypes between healthy human individuals (TCRdb year 2020). In terms of the full investigation: A couple of women and a few men aged 18 to 49 years were included in the cohort. For each donor, three plates each were used for CD4 naive and CD4 memory, two plates were used for CD8 naive, and one plate was used for CD8 memory. The study deeply sequenced blood TCR repertoires of about 5 healthy adults to estimate repertoire size and the extent of clonotype sharing between individuals. To increase sequencing depth and limit assay-specific biases, TCR repertoire library preparation and sequencing were carried out by different laboratories using diverse techniques. Per donor, leukapheresis produced somewhere between about 0.94 and 9.5 billion PBMCs.

Using the deep immunoSEQ assay, TCR CDR3 regions were amplified from genomic DNA by multiplex PCR. Extracted genomic DNA from each cell subset was distributed evenly across all wells of several immunoSEQ 96-well plates, and each plate was treated as a replicate. For sorted subsets, about 200 ng genomic DNA, equal to some 30,000 T cell genomes, was loaded into each replicate PCR. Purified libraries were measured with a Qubit 3.0 fluorometer, size-checked on a Bioanalyzer 2100, and measured again with the KAPA Library Quantification kit. A separate single-read 150-cycle Illumina NextSeq 550 flow cell was used to sequence each immunoSEQ 96-well plate. For the original study's pipeline: The immunoSEQ output contained only junctional sequences without quality scores, so filtering could not match that applied to full-length reads. Sequences were annotated with PyIR, a Python wrapper for IgBLAST v1.9, using IMGT germline references to assign V/J genes and CDR3. Any read was removed if the V/J assignment was weak (E-value above 1e-6), the CDR3 was missing, or the read contained stop codons, out-of-frame junctions, or ambiguous translated residues. A V3J clonotype was defined by an identical inferred V gene, J gene, and CDR3 amino acid sequence. Percentage overlap between repertoires was computed as shared unique clonotypes divided by the size of the smaller repertoire. Three approaches were used to assess repertoire richness: RTK rarefaction, the Chao1 estimator, and Recon v2.1 estimates of unobserved clonotypes. Generation probabilities for all TCRbeta clonotypes obtained by the gDNA method from several donors were computed using OLGA. This immuneACCESS table, as held by TCRdb, lists in-frame sequences with V and J called but not all clones. Of the missing ones, under half trace to an unresolved V gene in checked studies; the others have no known cause. V, J and clone size are those of that table, while D and trimming were read from the DNA. The sample table contains 2 million to 2.5 million clones; only one count was recorded for 90% to 95% of them. Around 0.37% of the sample is taken by the ten largest.

On the study overall, not on this receptor specifically: Pairwise subsampling indicated that sequencing depth was expected to affect the degree of clonotype sharing among donors. Sampling was restricted to blood, and TCR repertoires in tissues likely differ from the TCR repertoires found in blood. Larger estimated clonotype richness was generally found for naive subsets than for memory subsets. Higher generation probabilities were observed for clonotypes shared by all four sorted-subset donors than for non-shared clonotypes. The genetic and exposure-history diversity represented was limited by the small number of donors. Rarefaction of sorted-subset datasets indicated incomplete sequencing despite the large sequencing depth. Across four donors, 5% to 6% of naive CD4, roughly 3.5% of naive CD8, under 2.5% of memory CD4, and approximately 0.42% of memory CD8 clonotypes were shared.

With regard to this clone: Its antigen remains undetermined. It has no much larger one-base neighbor in the sample; base qualities were not kept.

As encoded in the germline V gene, CDR1 is SGHTA while CDR2 is FQGNSA. From its cysteine to its phenylalanine, the CDR3 spans 14 amino acids. The retained sequence is limited to the CDR3, 42 bases, with the frame set at the first base. After removal of 4 bases from V and 4 bases from J, the junction retains 6 bases not matched to a gene. The donors were healthy, HIV-negative adults with no recently reported acute infections or vaccinations. Every donor was a Caucasian adult residing in Nashville, Tennessee, USA. Magnetic negative selection was used to enrich CD4+ T cells, after which naive cells were positively selected on CD45RA and the negative fraction became the memory subset. Blood was obtained by leukapheresis, after which PBMCs were separated by Ficoll-Histopaque density gradient centrifugation and cryopreserved in liquid nitrogen vapor phase. Analytical flow cytometry was used to check the purity and quantity of every magnetically sorted T cell population. Genomic DNA was isolated from every sorted fraction and measured by UV absorbance on a Nanodrop 2000c.

The source of this sequence is a man aged 18 to 29 in good health. Some clones in this sample may be carry-over from other donors' samples. The sequence links TRBV7-2 to TRBJ1-1, with 7 bases matching TRBD1. The source material was naive CD4+ T cells from PBMCs. This specimen's cell subset or site label, interpreted: CD45RA+ positively selected. The DNA sequence follows: TGTGCCAGCAGCTCCCAAGACAGGGCCACTGAAGCTTTCTTT. This yields the protein CASSSQDRATEAFF.